This T cell receptor (beta chain) was identified in a study of blood T cell repertoires in COVID-19. Background on the study: Specimens from acute and convalescent COVID-19 originated in the United States, Italy and Spain.

CDR3 length equals 16 residues. CDR1 and CDR2 (germline): SGHRS, YFSETQ. Trimming cost V 4 bases and J 2 bases; bases outside gene matches: 5. Sequencing used immunoSEQ multiplex PCR; TCRdb keeps in-frame clones, though not all of them. The sample comprises 200,000 to 250,000 clones, nearly 90% of which are singletons, and 11% rests with the top ten. The source of this sequence is a man between 25 and 39 years old who had recovered from COVID-19. This chain uses TRBV5-1 with TRBJ2-1; TRBD1 aligns across 11 bases. The sample consisted of PBMCs or T cells enriched from blood (not recorded which). This CDR3 reads CASSPTGQGAYNEQFF. CDR3 DNA: TGCGCCAGCAGCCCAACGGGACAGGGGGCCTACAATGAGCAGTTCTTC.